Presented here are 22 T cell receptor beta chains from one specimen sequenced in a study of beta chain features in type 1 diabetes. As every portion of the isolated RNA was reverse transcribed, the sequencing read expressed TCRB transcripts. Repertoires were generated with immunoSEQ multiplex PCR, while TCRdb's copy carries only in-frame clones and drops some. Here the sample spans about 370,000 clones, around 15% being singletons. Sequenced input: naive CD4+ T cells from blood. Source of these receptors: a woman aged 18-30 years in good health.

This clone was seen more than once but under ten times. The V call is TRBV25-1, the J call TRBJ2-1, with 8 bases that match TRBD2. Looked up from germline, CDR1 is MGHDK and CDR2 is SYGVNS. The junction had 6 bases not matched to a gene; V was cut back by 4 bases and J by 4 bases. This CDR3 has 15 amino acids. CDR3 DNA sequence: TGTGCCAGCAGTGTTTCAGCGGGAGAGTACAATGAGCAGTTCTTC. Protein: CASSVSAGEYNEQFF.

The sample holds a few counts of this clone. This specimen includes other DNA sequences encoding the same CDR3. The chain has TRBV7-9 and TRBJ1-1; 8 bases agree with TRBD1. With 5 bases clipped from V and 1 base from J, the junction kept 3 bases outside the gene matches. Germline CDR1 SEHNR, CDR2 FQNEAQ (reference sequence). The CDR3 spans 14 residues. The CDR3 region has the DNA TGTGCCAGCAGCCTGGGACAGGCGAACACTGAAGCTTTCTTT. This gives the protein CASSLGQANTEAFF.

V is TRBV19 and J is TRBJ2-7; 9 bases are shared with TRBD2. V was pared by 2 bases and J by 4 bases, with 12 bases of the junction left unmatched. The germline gives CDR1 LNHDA, CDR2 SQIVND (reference sequence). The CDR3 runs to 17 residues. The DNA of the CDR3 is TGTGCCAGTAGTATATCCCCGTCTAGCGGGAACGCGTACGAGCAGTACTTC. Protein product: CASSISPSSGNAYEQYF.

The chain employs TRBV6-1 and TRBJ1-1; TRBD1 aligns across 7 bases. Germline values: CDR1 MNHNS, CDR2 SASEGT. V trimming: 11 bases; J trimming: 4 bases; junction bases outside the gene matches: 10. The CDR3 extends over 13 amino acids. The CDR3 region has the DNA TGTGCCGCCCTCCCGGACAGGCCCACTGAAGCTTTCTTT. Its translation: CAALPDRPTEAFF.

This clone occurred a few times. V usage is TRBV29-1 and J usage is TRBJ2-5; D gene unclear. V was shortened by 1 base and J by 5 bases, with 17 bases between the two germline ends. CDR1 and CDR2 (germline): SQVTM, ANQGSEA. This CDR3 spans 15 amino acids. The CDR3 sequence: CSVEGKRNVRETQYF. CDR3 coding DNA: TGCAGCGTTGAAGGGAAACGGAACGTCAGGGAGACCCAGTACTTC.

The J gene is TRBJ2-1, the V gene TRBV11-2; tentative D call: TRBD2 (5 bases). CDR1 and CDR2 (germline): SGHAT, FQNNGV. The V and J ends lost 4 bases and 2 bases respectively, with 15 bases between them. The length of the CDR3 is 16 residues. CDR3: CASSSKSGSTYNEQFF. As DNA, the CDR3 is TGTGCCAGCAGCTCAAAGTCGGGGAGCACCTACAATGAGCAGTTCTTC.

This clone turned up a few times. J is TRBJ2-1 and V is TRBV19; 9 positions agree with TRBD1. V gave up 5 bases and J gave up 6 bases; unmatched junction bases: 8. From germline, CDR1 is LNHDA and CDR2 SQIVND (reference sequence). The CDR3 totals 15 residues. The CDR3 sequence: CASSQQGAAGNEQFF. Here the CDR3 DNA reads TGTGCCAGTAGTCAACAGGGGGCGGCGGGCAATGAGCAGTTCTTC.

The J gene is TRBJ1-5, the V gene TRBV6-6, with D possibly matching TRBD1 (6 bases). This CDR3 contains 14 residues. Germline lookup yields CDR1 MNHNY and CDR2 SVGAGI (reference sequence). V lost 5 bases to trimming and J lost 0 bases, with 8 bases between them. The DNA for the CDR3 is TGTGCCAGCAGTCGGACAGCTAGCAATCAGCCCCAGCATTTT. Its protein product is CASSRTASNQPQHF.

This clone was seen more than once but under ten times. Here the CDR3 DNA reads TGTGCCAGCTCACCACCGACGACAAGTGAGGCTTTCTTT. Translation: CASSPPTTSEAFF. The chain links TRBV18 to TRBJ1-1; no reliable D call. The CDR3 is 13 residues long. V was trimmed by 0 bases and J by 11 bases, leaving 13 bases between them. Germline V gene lookup returns CDR1 KGHSH and CDR2 LQKENI.

The chain has TRBV27 and TRBJ2-2; D not certain. V was trimmed by 8 bases and J by 3 bases, leaving 25 bases between them. CDR3 size: 18 residues. Germline CDR1 MNHEY, CDR2 SMNVEV (reference sequence). The CDR3 region has the DNA TGTGCCAGCCCCCTATCGGCCCCTAGGAAGGCGCACACCGGGGAGCTGTTTTTT. Translation gives CASPLSAPRKAHTGELFF.

Comments on this clone: Other DNA variants within this sample encode the same CDR3. The V call is TRBV29-1, the J call TRBJ2-1; 12 nucleotides match TRBD2. The CDR3 consists of 16 residues. The V and J ends lost 4 bases and 9 bases, in that order; junction bases with no gene match: 13. CDR1 and CDR2 (germline): SQVTM, ANQGSEA. The DNA for the CDR3 is TGCAGCGTTGGTTGGTTGGCTAGCGGGAGGGCTAGTGAGCAGTTCTTC. It specifies CSVGWLASGRASEQFF.

The chain links TRBV5-4 to TRBJ2-3; 15 bases align to TRBD2. The ends lost 4 bases at V and 4 bases at J; junction bases unmatched: 7. The CDR3 is 17 amino acids. Germline assignment: CDR1 SGHNT and CDR2 YYREEE (reference sequence). CDR3 sequence (DNA): TGTGCCAGCAGCAGCGGACTAGCGGGAGGGCAGGCAGATACGCAGTATTTT. Protein product: CASSSGLAGGQADTQYF.

This clone was detected only a few times. One end of the junction varies from germline; a read error may be responsible. The chain is built from TRBV7-7 and TRBJ2-7, with a weak D call TRBD2 (5 bases). Germline CDR1 is SSHAT and CDR2 is FNYEAQ (reference sequence). The CDR3 extends over 13 amino acids. The CDR3 DNA is TGTGCTAGCAACCGATCACGGGGTTACGAGCAGTACTTC. This codes for CASNRSRGYEQYF.

This clone was counted only a few times. This sample also contains other DNA sequences that code for the same CDR3. The chain combines TRBV9 with TRBJ2-2, with D uncertain. V was trimmed by 0 bases and J by 4 bases, leaving 7 bases between them. This CDR3 spans 14 amino acids. From germline, CDR1 is SGDLS and CDR2 YYNGEE. In DNA form, the CDR3 reads TGTGCCAGCAGCGTAGTCGGCGGCACCGGGGAGCTGTTTTTT. The encoded protein is CASSVVGGTGELFF.

This chain uses TRBV9 with TRBJ2-7; the match to TRBD2 covers 13 bases. Looked up from germline, CDR1 is SGDLS and CDR2 is YYNGEE. V was clipped by 0 bases and J by 3 bases; unmatched bases: 6. The CDR3 extends over 17 amino acids. The CDR3 DNA is TGTGCCAGCAGCGTAGGGACTAGCGGGAGATTTGTCTACGAGCAGTACTTC. It encodes CASSVGTSGRFVYEQYF.

The J gene is TRBJ2-1, the V gene TRBV7-3, with 8 bases matching TRBD2. V lost 0 bases and J lost 8; bases outside the gene matches: 12. Germline V CDR1 and CDR2: SGHTA, FQGTGA. The CDR3 has 17 residues. CDR3: CASSLTILSGKIDEQFF. CDR3 DNA: TGTGCCAGCAGCTTAACCATACTTAGCGGGAAAATCGATGAGCAGTTCTTC. The full variable domain, its missing parts supplied by reference TRBV7-3 and TRBJ2-1, is GAGVSQTPSNKVTEKGKYVELRCDPISGHTALYWYRQSLGQGPEFLIYFQGTGAADDSGLPNDRFFAVRPEGSVSTLKIQRTERGDSAVYLCASSLTILSGKIDEQFFGPGTRLTVL.

This clone was observed a few times. This rearrangement joins TRBV4-1 to TRBJ2-6; no clear D gene. V shed 1 base and J shed 0 bases, with 10 bases lying between them. CDR1 MGHRA and CDR2 YSYEKL come from the germline V gene. This CDR3 has 17 residues. CDR3 nucleotides: TGCGCCAGCAGCCAAGCTCTCAGGATCTCTGGGGCCAACGTCCTGACTTTC. Its translation: CASSQALRISGANVLTF.

The gene calls are TRBV29-1 and TRBJ2-1, with 14 bases that match TRBD2. This CDR3 has 13 residues. Losses at the gene ends were 8 bases for V and 6 bases for J; bases not matched to a gene: 3. Germline CDR1 and CDR2: SQVTM and ANQGSEA. Here the CDR3 DNA reads TGCAGCTCGGGACTAGCGGGGGTCAATGAGCAGTTCTTC. It specifies CSSGLAGVNEQFF.

The table lists this clone with a few counts. The rearrangement links TRBV5-4 to TRBJ1-4; D may be TRBD1 (6 bases). This CDR3 is 16 amino acids long. Trimming cost V 4 bases and J 4 bases, with 17 bases left between them. Germline CDR1 is SGHNT and CDR2 is YYREEE (reference sequence). CDR3 residues: CASSPITAGDNEKLFF. CDR3 DNA sequence: TGTGCCAGCAGCCCGATTACTGCAGGGGATAATGAAAAACTGTTTTTT. The full variable domain, rest sourced from reference TRBV5-4 and TRBJ1-4, is ETGVTQSPTHLIKTRGQQVTLRCSSQSGHNTVSWYQQALGQGPQFIFQYYREEENGRGNFPPRFSGLQFPNYSSELNVNALELDDSALYLCASSPITAGDNEKLFFGSGTQLSVL.

A few counts support this clone. The chain couples TRBV28 to TRBJ1-2; a weak D match, TRBD1 (5 bases). Germline-derived CDR1 and CDR2 are MDHEN and SYDVKM. V lost 7 bases to trimming and J lost 5 bases, with 14 bases between them. This CDR3 has 13 residues. The CDR3 protein is CASMGGRGYGYTF. The DNA of the CDR3 is TGTGCCAGCATGGGGGGAAGGGGATATGGCTACACCTTC.

V and J are TRBV28 and TRBJ1-2, with 7 nucleotides matching TRBD1. Germline assignment: CDR1 MDHEN and CDR2 SYDVKM. The CDR3 runs 15 residues. The junction had 8 bases not matched to a gene; V was cut back by 5 bases and J by 2 bases. The CDR3 nucleotides read TGTGCCAGCAGTGATACCGGGACAGCCAACTATGGCTACACCTTC. It translates to CASSDTGTANYGYTF.

This clone was found a few times. An end of the junction does not agree with germline; a read error may underlie this. V gene TRBV27 combines with J gene TRBJ2-1, with 12 bases that match TRBD2. The germline gives CDR1 MNHEY, CDR2 SMNVEV (reference sequence). The CDR3 has 13 residues. In DNA form, the CDR3 reads TGTGCCAGCAGTTCCGGGACTAGCGGGCTTCGAGTCTTC. Encoded protein: CASSSGTSGLRVF.